This is a list of T cell receptor beta chains from one sample in a study of kidney transplant recipient with SARS-CoV-2 infection. TCRdb called the reads again in MiXCR, with one record for every CDR3 protein. This repertoire shows approximately 240,000 distinct CDR3 sequences, about 30% found once; its top ten account for nearly 7.5%. Here the sequenced sample was a blood sample, taken at baseline and between days 110 and 120 from a kidney transplant recipient. Receptor source: a male patient aged 25-45 years who had COVID-19 and was a kidney transplant recipient. T cells may partly derive from the graft donor. The CDR3 runs from the conserved cysteine through the conserved F or W. The D gene is left open where the match is weak. Some rows have no size entry. The others give once, few or many, or a class for an expanded clone.

J gene: TRBJ2-4
clone size: .
V gene: TRBV2
D gene: .
CDR3 DNA: TGTGCCAGCAGCGCGAGCTACGGGCAGTACTTC
CDR3 protein: CASSASYGQYF

J gene: TRBJ1-2
clone size: few
V gene: TRBV5-4
D gene: .
CDR3 DNA: TGTGCCAGCTACCAGTACGTACCAGGAAAGACCTATGGCTACACCTTC
CDR3 protein: CASYQYVPGKTYGYTF

J gene: TRBJ2-1
clone size: many
V gene: TRBV7-3
D gene: .
CDR3 DNA: TGTGCCAGCAGCGGCTGGGGGAGCTCCTACAATGAGCAGTTCTTC
CDR3 protein: CASSGWGSSYNEQFF

J gene: TRBJ2-5
clone size: .
V gene: TRBV27
D gene: TRBD2
CDR3 DNA: TGTGCCAGCAGTGCTCGGGGGCGAGCGGGAGAGAAACGGGGAGAGACCCAGTACTTC
CDR3 protein: CASSARGRAGEKRGETQYF

J gene: TRBJ1-2
clone size: many
V gene: TRBV5-1
D gene: .
CDR3 DNA: TGCGCCAGCACGCCCTCATCGGTTCGAAAGACCTATGGCTACACCTTC
CDR3 protein: CASTPSSVRKTYGYTF

J gene: TRBJ2-5
clone size: few
V gene: TRBV5-1
D gene: TRBD1
CDR3 DNA: TGCGCCAGCAGCTTGACGTTTGGCCCAGGGGGCGAGGTAGGCGGAGAGACCCAGTACTTC
CDR3 protein: CASSLTFGPGGEVGGETQYF

J gene: TRBJ2-2
clone size: many
V gene: TRBV27
D gene: TRBD2
CDR3 DNA: TGTGCCAGCAGTTTCGGGGGACTAACCCCTACCGGGGAGCTGTTTTTT
CDR3 protein: CASSFGGLTPTGELFF

J gene: TRBJ2-7
clone size: few
V gene: TRBV6-5
D gene: TRBD2
CDR3 DNA: TGTGCCAGCGGACCACTAGCGGGGACCCTCTACGAGCAGTACTTC
CDR3 protein: CASGPLAGTLYEQYF

J gene: TRBJ1-4
clone size: many
V gene: TRBV25-1
D gene: TRBD1
CDR3 DNA: TGTGCCAGCAGTGAGTTGGGGGATGGGACAGAAAATGAAAAACTGTTTTTT
CDR3 protein: CASSELGDGTENEKLFF

J gene: TRBJ1-1
clone size: many
V gene: TRBV5-4
D gene: .
CDR3 DNA: TGTGCCAGCAGCAGGGGTTTCGCCCAAATGAACACTGAAGCTTTCTTT
CDR3 protein: CASSRGFAQMNTEAFF

J gene: TRBJ1-3
clone size: many
V gene: TRBV20-1
D gene: TRBD1
CDR3 DNA: TGCAGTGCTAGAGCCTATCAGGGGGGGACAGCTAGAAACACCATATATTTT
CDR3 protein: CSARAYQGGTARNTIYF

J gene: TRBJ2-1
clone size: few
V gene: TRBV10-1
D gene: TRBD2
CDR3 DNA: TGCGCCAGCAGTGCGGGGGGGCTAGCGGGAGTCAATGAGCAGTTCTTC
CDR3 protein: CASSAGGLAGVNEQFF

J gene: TRBJ2-1
clone size: .
V gene: TRBV20-1
D gene: TRBD2
CDR3 DNA: TGCAGTGCAAAAGCGGGGGAGGCTAGCGGGAGGGAGCAGTTCTTC
CDR3 protein: CSAKAGEASGREQFF

J gene: TRBJ1-1
clone size: many
V gene: TRBV15
D gene: .
CDR3 DNA: TGTGCCACCAGCAGAGATATCGGCGGTAACACTGAAGCTTTCTTT
CDR3 protein: CATSRDIGGNTEAFF

J gene: TRBJ2-5
clone size: .
V gene: TRBV6-5
D gene: TRBD1
CDR3 DNA: TGTGCCAGTACATCACGACAGGGTCTAGAGACCCAGTACTTC
CDR3 protein: CASTSRQGLETQYF

J gene: TRBJ2-2
clone size: .
V gene: TRBV3-1
D gene: .
CDR3 DNA: TGTGCCAGCAGCACAGCGATTCCCATTTCAGGCTCGACCGGGGAGCTGTTTTTC
CDR3 protein: CASSTAIPISGSTGELFF

J gene: TRBJ2-6
clone size: few
V gene: TRBV19
D gene: .
CDR3 DNA: TGTCCTAGGGACTGGGGGGCTTCTGGGGCCAACGTCCTGACTTTC
CDR3 protein: CPRDWGASGANVLTF

J gene: TRBJ1-2
clone size: many
V gene: TRBV7-5
D gene: .
CDR3 DNA: .
CDR3 protein: CISVPESLSEVGKTYGYTF

J gene: TRBJ1-2
clone size: many
V gene: TRBV7-4
D gene: .
CDR3 DNA: TGTGCCAGCAGCACGGCATGTTCAGCTCGAAAGACCTATGGCTACACCTTC
CDR3 protein: CASSTACSARKTYGYTF

J gene: TRBJ1-2
clone size: many
V gene: TRBV11-3
D gene: .
CDR3 DNA: TGTGCCAGCAGCTCGTACCACGATCTCGGAAAGACCTATGGCTACACCTTC
CDR3 protein: CASSSYHDLGKTYGYTF

J gene: TRBJ1-2
clone size: many
V gene: TRBV5-6
D gene: .
CDR3 DNA: TGTGCCAGCAGCTTGTCAGGGTCGCCCGGCTACACCTTC
CDR3 protein: CASSLSGSPGYTF

J gene: TRBJ1-6
clone size: many
V gene: TRBV19
D gene: .
CDR3 DNA: TGTGCCAGTAGCTTACAGAGAAGCTCCTATAATTCACCCCTCCACTTT
CDR3 protein: CASSLQRSSYNSPLHF

J gene: TRBJ2-1
clone size: many
V gene: TRBV5-1
D gene: .
CDR3 DNA: TGCGCCAGCAGCTCCAGGGGAGACAATGAGCAGTTCTTC
CDR3 protein: CASSSRGDNEQFF

J gene: TRBJ2-2
clone size: many
V gene: TRBV6-5
D gene: .
CDR3 DNA: TGTGCCAGCAGCCCCCAGGGGACGGCGAACACCGGGGAGCTGTTTTTT
CDR3 protein: CASSPQGTANTGELFF

J gene: TRBJ1-1
clone size: few
V gene: TRBV20-1
D gene: .
CDR3 DNA: TGCAGTGCTAAGCGGGAGGGGGTGAGCACTGAAGCTTTCTTT
CDR3 protein: CSAKREGVSTEAFF

J gene: TRBJ2-4
clone size: many
V gene: TRBV12-3/TRBV12-4
D gene: .
CDR3 DNA: TGTGCCAGCAGTGCGACGGGCCTCAAAAACATTCAGTACTTC
CDR3 protein: CASSATGLKNIQYF

J gene: TRBJ1-3
clone size: many
V gene: TRBV6-6
D gene: TRBD1
CDR3 DNA: TGTGCCAGCAGTTACTCGGACAGGGGACTTTCTGGAAACACCATATATTTT
CDR3 protein: CASSYSDRGLSGNTIYF

J gene: TRBJ2-7
clone size: many
V gene: TRBV20-1
D gene: .
CDR3 DNA: TGCAGTGCTAGAGCCGCTGGGACTCTCTCCTACGAGCAGTACTTC
CDR3 protein: CSARAAGTLSYEQYF